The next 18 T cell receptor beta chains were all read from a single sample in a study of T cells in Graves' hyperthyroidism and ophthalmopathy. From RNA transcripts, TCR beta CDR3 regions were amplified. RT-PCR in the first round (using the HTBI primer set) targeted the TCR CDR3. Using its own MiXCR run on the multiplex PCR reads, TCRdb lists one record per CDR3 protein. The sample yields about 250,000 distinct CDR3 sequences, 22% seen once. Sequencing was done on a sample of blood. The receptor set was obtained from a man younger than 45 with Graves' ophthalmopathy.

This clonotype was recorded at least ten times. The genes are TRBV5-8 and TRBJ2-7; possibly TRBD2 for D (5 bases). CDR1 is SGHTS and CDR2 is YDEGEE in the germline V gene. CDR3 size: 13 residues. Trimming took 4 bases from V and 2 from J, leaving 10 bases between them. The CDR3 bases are TGTGCCAGCAGCCCGGACTCTACCTACGAGCAGTACTTC. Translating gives CASSPDSTYEQYF. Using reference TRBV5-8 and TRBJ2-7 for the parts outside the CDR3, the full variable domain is EAGVTQSPTHLIKTRGQQATLRCSPISGHTSVYWYQQALGLGLQFLLWYDEGEERNRGNFPPRFSGRQFPNYSSELNVNALELEDSALYLCASSPDSTYEQYFGPGTRLTVT.

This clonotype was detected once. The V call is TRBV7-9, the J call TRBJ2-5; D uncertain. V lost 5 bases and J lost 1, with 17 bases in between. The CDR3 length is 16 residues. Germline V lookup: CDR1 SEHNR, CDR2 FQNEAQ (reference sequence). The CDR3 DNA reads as TGTGCCAGCAGCCTTCGCGCTAGGGATTTCCAAGAGACCCAGTACTTC. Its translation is CASSLRARDFQETQYF.

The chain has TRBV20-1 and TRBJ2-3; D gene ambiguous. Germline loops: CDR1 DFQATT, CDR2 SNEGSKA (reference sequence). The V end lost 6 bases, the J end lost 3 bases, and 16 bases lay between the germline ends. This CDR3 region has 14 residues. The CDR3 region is CSADPGYLTDTQYF. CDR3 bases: TGCAGTGCAGACCCGGGCTACCTAACAGATACGCAGTATTTT.

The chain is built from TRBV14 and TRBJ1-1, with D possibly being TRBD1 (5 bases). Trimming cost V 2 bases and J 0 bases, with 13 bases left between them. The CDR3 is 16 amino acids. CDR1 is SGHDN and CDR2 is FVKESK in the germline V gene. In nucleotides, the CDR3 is TGTGCCAGCAGCCAATTCCTGACAGAGTTGAACACTGAAGCTTTCTTT. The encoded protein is CASSQFLTELNTEAFF.

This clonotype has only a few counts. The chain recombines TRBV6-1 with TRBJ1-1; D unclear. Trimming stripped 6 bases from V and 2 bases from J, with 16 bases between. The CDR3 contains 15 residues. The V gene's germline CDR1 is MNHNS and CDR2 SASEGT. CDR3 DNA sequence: TGTGCCAGCAGGCCCCCTGAAGAGAGAAACACTGAAGCTTTCTTT. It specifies CASRPPEERNTEAFF.

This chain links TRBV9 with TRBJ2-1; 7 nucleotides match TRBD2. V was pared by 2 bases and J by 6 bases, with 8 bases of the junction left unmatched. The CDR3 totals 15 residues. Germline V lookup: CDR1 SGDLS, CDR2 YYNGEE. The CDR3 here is CASSVRGGLANEQFF. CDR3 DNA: TGTGCCAGCAGCGTCCGGGGAGGGTTGGCCAATGAGCAGTTCTTC.

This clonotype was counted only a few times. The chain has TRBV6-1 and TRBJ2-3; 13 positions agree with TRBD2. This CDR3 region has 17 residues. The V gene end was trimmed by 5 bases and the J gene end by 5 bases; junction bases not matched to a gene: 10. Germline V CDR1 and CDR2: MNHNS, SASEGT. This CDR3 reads CASSSQTSGRAKDTQYF. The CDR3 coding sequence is TGTGCCAGCAGTTCCCAAACTAGCGGGAGGGCCAAAGATACGCAGTATTTT.

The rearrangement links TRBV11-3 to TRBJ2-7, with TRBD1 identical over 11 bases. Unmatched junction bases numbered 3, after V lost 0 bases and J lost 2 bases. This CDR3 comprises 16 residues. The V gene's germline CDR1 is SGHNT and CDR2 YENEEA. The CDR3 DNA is TGTGCCAGCAGCTTAGATGGACAGGGGGCTACCTACGAGCAGTACTTC. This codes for CASSLDGQGATYEQYF.

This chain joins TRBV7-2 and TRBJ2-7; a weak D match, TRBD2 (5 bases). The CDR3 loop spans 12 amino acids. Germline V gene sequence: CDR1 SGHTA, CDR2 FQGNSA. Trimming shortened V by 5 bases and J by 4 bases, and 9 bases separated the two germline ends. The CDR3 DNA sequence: TGTGCCAGCAGCGTGGACTTTTACGAGCAGTACTTC. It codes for CASSVDFYEQYF.

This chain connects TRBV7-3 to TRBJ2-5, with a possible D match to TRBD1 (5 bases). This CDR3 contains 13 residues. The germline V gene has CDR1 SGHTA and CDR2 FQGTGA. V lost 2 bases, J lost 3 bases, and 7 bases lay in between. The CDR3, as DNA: TGTGCCAGCAGCTTATCCAGGGAAGAGACCCAGTACTTC. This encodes CASSLSREETQYF.

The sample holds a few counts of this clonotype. CDR3 nucleotide sequence: TGTGCCATCAGTGGACCTTCGGCAGGGAGCTCCTACAATGAGCAGTTCTTC. Protein sequence: CAISGPSAGSSYNEQFF. The chain combines TRBV10-3 with TRBJ2-1; D could derive from TRBD1 or TRBD2 (5 bases each). Trimming cost V 4 bases and J 0 bases, with 16 bases left between them. This CDR3 contains 17 residues. Germline lookup yields CDR1 ENHRY and CDR2 SYGVKD.

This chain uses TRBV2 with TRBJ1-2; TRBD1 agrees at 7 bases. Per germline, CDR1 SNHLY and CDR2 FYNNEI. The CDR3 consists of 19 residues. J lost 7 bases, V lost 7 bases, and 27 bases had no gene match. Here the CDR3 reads CASILSVVGQAENRGGYTF. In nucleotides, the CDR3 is TGTGCCAGCATTCTGTCAGTGGTCGGACAAGCCGAAAACAGGGGTGGCTACACCTTC.

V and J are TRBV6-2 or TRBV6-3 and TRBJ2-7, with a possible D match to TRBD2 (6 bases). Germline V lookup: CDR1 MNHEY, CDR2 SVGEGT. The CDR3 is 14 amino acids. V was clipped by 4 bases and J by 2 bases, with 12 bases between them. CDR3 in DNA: TGTGCCAGCAGTTCGGGAGAAAATACCTACGAGCAGTACTTC. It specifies CASSSGENTYEQYF.

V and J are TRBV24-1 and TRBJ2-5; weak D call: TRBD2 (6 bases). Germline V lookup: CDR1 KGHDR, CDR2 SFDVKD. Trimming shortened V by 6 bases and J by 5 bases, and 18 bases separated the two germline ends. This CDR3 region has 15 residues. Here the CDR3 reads CATSHVGTWGETQYF. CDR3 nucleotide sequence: TGTGCCACCAGTCACGTCGGGACTTGGGGGGAGACCCAGTACTTC.

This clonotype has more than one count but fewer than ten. The CDR3 nucleotides are TGCAGTGCTAGAATACAGGGGGCTGGCTCCTACAATGAGCAGTTCTTC. It is translated as CSARIQGAGSYNEQFF. The V gene is TRBV20-1, the J gene TRBJ2-1, with 9 bases that match TRBD1. The V gene end was trimmed by 2 bases and the J gene end by 0 bases; junction bases not matched to a gene: 5. CDR1 is DFQATT, CDR2 SNEGSKA, per germline (reference sequence). This CDR3 contains 16 residues.

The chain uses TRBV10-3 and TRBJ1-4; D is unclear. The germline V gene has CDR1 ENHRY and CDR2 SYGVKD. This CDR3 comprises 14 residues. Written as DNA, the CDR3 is TGTCACTTTGCCCATAGGGTTCGGAATGAAAAACTGTTTTTT. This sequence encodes CHFAHRVRNEKLFF.

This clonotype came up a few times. CDR3 in amino acids: CASTRRGASNEQFF. The CDR3 nucleotides are TGTGCCAGCACCCGGCGGGGAGCTTCCAATGAGCAGTTCTTC. The V call is TRBV12-3 or TRBV12-4, the J call TRBJ2-1; possible D gene TRBD2, 6 bases. Trimming shortened V by 7 bases and J by 6 bases, and 16 bases separated the two germline ends. The CDR3 consists of 14 residues.

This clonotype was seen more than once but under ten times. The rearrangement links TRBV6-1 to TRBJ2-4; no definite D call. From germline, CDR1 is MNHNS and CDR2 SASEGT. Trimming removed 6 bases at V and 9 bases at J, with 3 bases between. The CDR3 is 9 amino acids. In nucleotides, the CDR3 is TGTGCCAGCAGGAGCATTCAGTACTTC. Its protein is CASRSIQYF.